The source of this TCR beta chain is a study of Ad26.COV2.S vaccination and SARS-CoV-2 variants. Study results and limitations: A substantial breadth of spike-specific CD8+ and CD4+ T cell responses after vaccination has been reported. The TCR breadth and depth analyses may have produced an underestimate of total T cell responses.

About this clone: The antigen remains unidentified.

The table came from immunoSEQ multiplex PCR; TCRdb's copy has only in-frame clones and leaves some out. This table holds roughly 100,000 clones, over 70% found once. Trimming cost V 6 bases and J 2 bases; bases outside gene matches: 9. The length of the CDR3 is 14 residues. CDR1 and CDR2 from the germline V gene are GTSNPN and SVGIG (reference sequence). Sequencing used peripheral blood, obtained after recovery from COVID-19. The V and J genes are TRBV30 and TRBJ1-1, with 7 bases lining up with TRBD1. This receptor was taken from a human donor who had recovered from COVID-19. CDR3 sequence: CACDQGGGNTEAFF. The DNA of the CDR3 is TGTGCCTGCGACCAGGGGGGAGGTAACACTGAAGCTTTCTTT. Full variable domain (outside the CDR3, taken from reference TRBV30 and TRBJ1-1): SQTIHQWPATLVQPVGSPLSLECTVEGTSNPNLYWYRQAAGRGLQLLFYSVGIGQISSEVPQNLSASRPQDRQFILSSKKLLLSDSGFYLCACDQGGGNTEAFFGQGTRLTVV.